This TCR beta chain stems from a study of T cell repertoires in cytomegalovirus infection. On the study more broadly: Public TCR beta signatures indicated both CMV infection and matching HLA type. Points from the study as a whole: Cumulated frequencies of public TCR beta families served to identify carriers of CMV plus the relevant HLA. HLA-C-restricted CMV clonotypes gave the most frequent clonotype in two of eight donors.

Remarks on this clonotype: Antigen specificity is unknown.

The CDR3 consists of 14 residues. With 8 bases clipped from V and 7 bases from J, the junction kept 10 bases outside the gene matches. The V gene's germline CDR1 is MNHNS and CDR2 SASEGT. TCRdb passed the reads through MiXCR, listing each CDR3 protein once. The table has 740,000 or so distinct CDR3 sequences, 35% to 45% seen once; the top ten hold 2.8%. This TCR derives from a human donor in good health (CMV status not recorded). Some clones in this sample may be carry-over from other donors' samples. The rearrangement joins TRBV6-1 to TRBJ1-4; 7 bases are a match to TRBD1. The material sequenced was PBMCs. CDR3 loop: CASGTQGYFEKLFF. The CDR3 coding sequence is TGTGCCAGCGGAACACAGGGGTATTTTGAAAAACTGTTTTTT.